This TCR beta chain was recovered during a study of T-cell memory formation after mild COVID-19. Study as a whole: Across donors, TCR clusters were largely donor specific.

Findings and caveats of the study: Clones that shrank (day 15 to 85) were balanced CD4/CD8, whereas later expanders leaned CD4+. Contracting CD8+ clones were enriched in EMRA, CD4+ mainly in CM and EM.

5'RACE primed from the constant segment yielded TCR alpha and TCR beta cDNA libraries bearing sample barcodes and UMIs. TCRdb re-derived calls from the 5' RACE reads in MiXCR, one entry per CDR3 protein. The data contain 580,000 or so distinct CDR3 sequences, 15% to 20% of them seen just once; the ten biggest clones take up about 7.4%. Points on this clonotype: Its antigen is unidentified.

The CDR3 spans 18 residues. V lost 5 bases, J lost 1 base, and 9 bases stayed unmatched. Germline-derived CDR1 and CDR2 are SGHTA and FQGNSA. J is TRBJ2-3 and V is TRBV7-2; TRBD2 agrees at 13 bases. Material: PBMCs or a T cell subset sorted from them (not recorded which). The sequence was collected from an adult woman who had mild COVID-19 (a few samples of this study predate the infection). Cell type and time point are not known. CDR3 bases: TGTGCCAGCAGCACCGGACTAGCGGGAGTTTATGGCACAGATACGCAGTATTTT. Encoded protein: CASSTGLAGVYGTDTQYF.